Presented here are 8 T cell receptor beta chains from one specimen sequenced in a study of T cells in Graves' hyperthyroidism and ophthalmopathy. Researchers took RNA transcripts and amplified the TCR beta CDR3 regions from them. The HTBI set primed first-round TCR CDR3 RT-PCR. TCRdb fed the multiplex PCR reads into MiXCR, producing one record per CDR3 protein. The sample shows 95,000 to 110,000 distinct CDR3 sequences, around 50% of them seen only once. The specimen sequenced was blood. The receptors here all came from a middle-aged man with Graves' hyperthyroidism.

Points on this clonotype: This may come from a read error, since a much larger clone is one base off. Without the conserved terminal phenylalanine or tryptophan, this CDR3 likely stems from a read error. The chain is built from TRBV5-4 and TRBJ1-1; D may be TRBD1 (5 bases). Germline V CDR1 and CDR2: SGHNT, YYREEE (reference sequence). This CDR3 is built from 14 residues. Deletions cut 3 bases from V and 3 bases from J, with 12 bases between. The CDR3 loop is CASSSGLGDTEAFS. The CDR3 DNA reads TGTGCCAGCAGCTCCGGCCTGGGGGACACTGAAGCTTTCTCT.

This clonotype has at least ten counts. The genes are TRBV4-1 and TRBJ2-2; D unresolved. CDR1 MGHRA and CDR2 YSYEKL come from the germline V gene. V was pared by 1 base and J by 1 base, with 7 bases between. The CDR3 covers 15 residues. The CDR3 bases are TGCGCCAGCAGCCAAGTTGCGGTGAACACCGGGGAGCTGTTTTTT. This sequence encodes CASSQVAVNTGELFF.

The chain employs TRBV5-6 and TRBJ2-7; unclear D gene. Trimming removed 0 bases from V and 6 bases from J, with 4 bases in between. Germline CDR1 SGHDT, CDR2 YYEEEE. The CDR3 runs to 11 residues. Written as DNA, the CDR3 is TGTGCCAGCAGCTTGGAGGGCGAGCAGTACTTC. Translated, it gives CASSLEGEQYF.

V is TRBV6-1 and J is TRBJ1-2; 7 bases fit TRBD1. There are 13 residues in the CDR3. Germline V CDR1 and CDR2: MNHNS, SASEGT. V was clipped by 0 bases and J by 8 bases; unmatched bases: 3. The CDR3 is CASSEAGGWGYTF. The CDR3 DNA follows: TGTGCCAGCAGTGAAGCAGGGGGCTGGGGCTACACCTTC.

This chain connects TRBV7-9 to TRBJ2-7, with D possibly called TRBD1 or TRBD2 (5 bases each). V was pared by 5 bases and J by 1 base, with 12 bases between. The V gene's germline CDR1 is SEHNR and CDR2 FQNEAQ (reference sequence). This CDR3 is 14 amino acids long. This CDR3 is CASSTPGRSYEQYF. The CDR3 DNA reads as TGTGCCAGCAGCACACCGGGACGGTCCTACGAGCAGTACTTC.

This clonotype was detected only once. The gene calls are TRBV7-9 and TRBJ2-5, with TRBD2 matching over 7 bases. This CDR3 has 16 amino acids. J was trimmed by 5 bases and V by 3 bases; bases with no gene match: 12. Germline-derived CDR1 and CDR2 are SEHNR and FQNEAQ (reference sequence). Written as DNA, the CDR3 is TGTGCCAGCAGCTTGGACGGACTAGGGGTAGGGGAGACCCAGTACTTC. It is translated as CASSLDGLGVGETQYF.

This clonotype was seen at least ten times. The genes are TRBV4-3 and TRBJ2-7, with D possibly TRBD2 on 5 matching bases. The CDR3 has 16 residues. The germline V gene has CDR1 LGHNA and CDR2 YSLEER. The V end was cut by 0 bases, the J end by 2 bases, with 14 bases between. CDR3 protein: CASSQDWVPGTYEQYF. The DNA of the CDR3 is TGCGCCAGCAGCCAAGATTGGGTGCCGGGGACCTACGAGCAGTACTTC.

The rearrangement joins TRBV5-5 to TRBJ1-1; D is perhaps TRBD1 (5 bases). The CDR3 length is 15 residues. The germline V gene encodes CDR1 SGHKS and CDR2 YYEKEE (reference sequence). V lost 0 bases, J lost 0 bases, and 9 bases lay in between. The CDR3 reads CASSLAGDLNTEAFF. The CDR3 nucleotides read TGTGCCAGCAGCTTGGCTGGGGACTTGAACACTGAAGCTTTCTTT.